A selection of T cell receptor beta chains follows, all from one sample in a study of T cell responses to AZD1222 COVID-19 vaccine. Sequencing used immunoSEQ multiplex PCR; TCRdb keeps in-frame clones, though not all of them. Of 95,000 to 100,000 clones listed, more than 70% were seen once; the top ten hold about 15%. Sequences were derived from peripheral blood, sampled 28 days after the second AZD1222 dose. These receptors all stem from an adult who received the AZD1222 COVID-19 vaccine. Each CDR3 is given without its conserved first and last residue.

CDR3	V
ASSLDTGPYGYT	TRBV5-1
ASSESYRENPYEQY	TRBV6-1
ASSYLSGSRSEQF	TRBV11-3
ASSFSRDRINSPLH	TRBV5-1
ASSRALAGEFYEQY	TRBV4-1
ATSTYRGSNQPQH	TRBV15
ASSLNPPGNGNTIY	TRBV7-3
ASSLERSTLNYGYT	TRBV27
ASSKGDREGEKLF	TRBV4-1
ASSQGPGGTSGNTIY	TRBV3-1/TRBV3-2
ASSPSFGEFGYT	TRBV4-2
SASSGANTGELF	TRBV20-1
ASSMGWGNQPQH	TRBV28
ASSPGQAGYTEAF	TRBV18
ASGDYEQY	TRBV19
ASSLRGNYNEQF	TRBV7-8
ASSFGRMTGELF	TRBV5-4
AWSIHKGEKLF	TRBV30
SVEVYSGSPTYNEQF	TRBV29-1
ASSPERVNTEAF	TRBV5-5
ASSFKEREKLF	TRBV5-6